This TCR beta chain was sequenced during a study of shared clonotypes between healthy human individuals. General observations from the study: Naive CD4 clonotypes overlapped across several donors at roughly 5.1%.

Profiling relied on immunoSEQ multiplex PCR, and the TCRdb table lists in-frame clones only, not all of them. The table has about 340,000 clones, about 73% seen once. Healthy HIV-negative adults with no recent acute infections or vaccinations were recruited as donors. CD4+ cell separation produced CD45RA+ naive and CD45RA-negative memory subsets. This clone was found a few times. The antigen remains unidentified. The specimen was memory CD4+ T cells sorted from blood. Subset reported: CD45RA-negative fraction. This TCR was recovered from a young man in good health.

The CDR3 protein is CASSLADTTDTQYF. CDR3 in DNA: TGTGCCAGCAGCTTAGCGGACACCACAGATACGCAGTATTTT. The genes are TRBV7-8 and TRBJ2-3, with D perhaps TRBD1 (5 bases). The CDR3 is made up of 14 amino acids. The V end lost 0 bases, the J end lost 2 bases, and 6 bases lay between the germline ends. Germline V gene lookup returns CDR1 SGHVS and CDR2 FQNEAQ.